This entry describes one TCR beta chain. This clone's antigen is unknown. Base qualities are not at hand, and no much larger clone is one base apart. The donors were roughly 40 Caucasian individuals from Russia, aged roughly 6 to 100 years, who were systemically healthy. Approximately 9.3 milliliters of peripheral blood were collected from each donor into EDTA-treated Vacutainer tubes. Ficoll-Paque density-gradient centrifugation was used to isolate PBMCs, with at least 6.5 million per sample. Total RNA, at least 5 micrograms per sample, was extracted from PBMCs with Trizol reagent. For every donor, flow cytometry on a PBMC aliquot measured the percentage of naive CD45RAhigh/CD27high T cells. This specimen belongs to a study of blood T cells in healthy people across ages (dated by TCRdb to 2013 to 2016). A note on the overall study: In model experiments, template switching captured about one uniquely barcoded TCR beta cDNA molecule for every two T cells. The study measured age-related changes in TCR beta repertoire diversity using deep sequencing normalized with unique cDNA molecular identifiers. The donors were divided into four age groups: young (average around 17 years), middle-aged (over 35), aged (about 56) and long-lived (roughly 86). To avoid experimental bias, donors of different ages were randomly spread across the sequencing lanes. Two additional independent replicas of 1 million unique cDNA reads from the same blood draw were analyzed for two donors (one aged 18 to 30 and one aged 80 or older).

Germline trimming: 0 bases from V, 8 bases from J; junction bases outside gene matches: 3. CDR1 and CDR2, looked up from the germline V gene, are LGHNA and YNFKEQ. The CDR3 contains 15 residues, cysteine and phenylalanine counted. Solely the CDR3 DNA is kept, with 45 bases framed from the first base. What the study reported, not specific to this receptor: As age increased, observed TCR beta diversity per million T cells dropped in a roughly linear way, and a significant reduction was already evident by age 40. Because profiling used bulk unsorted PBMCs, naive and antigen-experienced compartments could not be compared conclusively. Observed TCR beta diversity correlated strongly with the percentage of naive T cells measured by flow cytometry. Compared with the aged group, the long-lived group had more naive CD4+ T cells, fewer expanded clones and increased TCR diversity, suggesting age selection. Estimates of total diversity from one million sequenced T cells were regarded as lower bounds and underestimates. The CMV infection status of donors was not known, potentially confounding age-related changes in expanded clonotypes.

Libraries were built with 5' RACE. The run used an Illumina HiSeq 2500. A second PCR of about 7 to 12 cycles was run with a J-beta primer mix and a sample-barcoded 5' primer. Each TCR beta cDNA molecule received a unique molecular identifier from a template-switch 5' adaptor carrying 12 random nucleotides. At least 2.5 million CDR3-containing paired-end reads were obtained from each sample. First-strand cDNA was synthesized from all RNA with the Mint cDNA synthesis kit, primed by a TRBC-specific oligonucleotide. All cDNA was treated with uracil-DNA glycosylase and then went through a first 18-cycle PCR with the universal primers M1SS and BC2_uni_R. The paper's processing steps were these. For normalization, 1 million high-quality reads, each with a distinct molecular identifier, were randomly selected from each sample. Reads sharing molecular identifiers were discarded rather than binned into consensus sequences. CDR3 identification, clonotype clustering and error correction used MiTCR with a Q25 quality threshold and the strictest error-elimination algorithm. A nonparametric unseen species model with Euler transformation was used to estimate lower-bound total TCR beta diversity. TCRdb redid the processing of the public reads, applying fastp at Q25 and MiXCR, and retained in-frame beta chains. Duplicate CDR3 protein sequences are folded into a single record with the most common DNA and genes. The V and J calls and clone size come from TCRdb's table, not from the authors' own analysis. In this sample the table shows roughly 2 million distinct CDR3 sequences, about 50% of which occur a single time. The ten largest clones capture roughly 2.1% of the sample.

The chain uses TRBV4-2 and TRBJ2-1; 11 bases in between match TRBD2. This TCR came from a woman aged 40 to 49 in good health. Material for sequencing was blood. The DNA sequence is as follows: TGTGCCAGCAGCCAAGAGGGGACTAGCGGCGATGAGCAGTTCTTC. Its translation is CASSQEGTSGDEQFF.